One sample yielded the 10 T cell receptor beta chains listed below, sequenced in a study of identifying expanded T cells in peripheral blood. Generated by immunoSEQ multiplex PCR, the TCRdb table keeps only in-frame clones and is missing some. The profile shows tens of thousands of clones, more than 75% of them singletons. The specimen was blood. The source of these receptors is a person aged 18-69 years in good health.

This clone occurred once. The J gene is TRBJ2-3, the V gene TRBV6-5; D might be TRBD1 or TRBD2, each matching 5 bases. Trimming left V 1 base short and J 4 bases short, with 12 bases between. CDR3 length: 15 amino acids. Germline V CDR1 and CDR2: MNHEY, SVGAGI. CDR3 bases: TGTGCCAGCAGTTACTATGGGGGTGGGGCAGATACGCAGTATTTT. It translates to CASSYYGGGADTQYF.

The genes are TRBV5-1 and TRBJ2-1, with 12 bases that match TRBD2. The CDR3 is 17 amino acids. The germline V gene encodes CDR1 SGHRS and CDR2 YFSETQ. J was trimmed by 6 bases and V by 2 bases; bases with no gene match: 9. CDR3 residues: CASSLPPTSGGFNEQFF. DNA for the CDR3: TGCGCCAGCAGCTTACCCCCTACTAGCGGGGGGTTCAATGAGCAGTTCTTC.

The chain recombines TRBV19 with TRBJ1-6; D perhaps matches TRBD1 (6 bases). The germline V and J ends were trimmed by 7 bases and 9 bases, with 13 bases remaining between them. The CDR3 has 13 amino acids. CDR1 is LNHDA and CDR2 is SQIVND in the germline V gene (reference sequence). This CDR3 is CASTPGTSSPLHF. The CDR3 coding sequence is TGTGCCAGTACCCCAGGGACATCTTCACCCCTCCACTTT.

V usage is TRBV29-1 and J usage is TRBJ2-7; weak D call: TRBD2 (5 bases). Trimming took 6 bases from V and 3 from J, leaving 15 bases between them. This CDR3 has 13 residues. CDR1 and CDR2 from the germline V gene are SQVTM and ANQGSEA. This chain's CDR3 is CSVGQRFGYEQYF. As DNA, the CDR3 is TGCAGCGTCGGTCAGCGGTTCGGCTACGAGCAGTACTTC.

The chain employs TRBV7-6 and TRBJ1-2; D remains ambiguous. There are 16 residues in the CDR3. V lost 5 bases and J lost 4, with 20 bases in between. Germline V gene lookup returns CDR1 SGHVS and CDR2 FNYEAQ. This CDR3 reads CASSRFTDRALYGYTF. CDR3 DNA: TGTGCCAGCAGCCGATTCACGGACCGGGCCCTCTATGGCTACACCTTC. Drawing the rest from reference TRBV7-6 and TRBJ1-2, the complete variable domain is GAGVSQSPRYKVTKRGQDVALRCDPISGHVSLYWYRQALGQGPEFLTYFNYEAQQDKSGLPNDRFSAERPEGSISTLTIQRTEQRDSAMYRCASSRFTDRALYGYTFGSGTRLTVV.

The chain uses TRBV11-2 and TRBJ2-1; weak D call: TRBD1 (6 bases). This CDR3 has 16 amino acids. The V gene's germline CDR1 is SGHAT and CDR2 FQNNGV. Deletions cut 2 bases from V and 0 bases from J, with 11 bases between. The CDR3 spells CASSLPGAVSYNEQFF. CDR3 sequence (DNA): TGTGCCAGCAGCTTACCAGGGGCCGTCTCCTACAATGAGCAGTTCTTC.

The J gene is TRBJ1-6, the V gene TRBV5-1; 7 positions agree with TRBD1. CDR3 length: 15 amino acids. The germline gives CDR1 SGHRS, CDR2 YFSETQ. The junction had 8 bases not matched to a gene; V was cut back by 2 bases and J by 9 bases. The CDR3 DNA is TGCGCCAGCAGCTTACGACAGGGAAATGGTTCACCCCTCCACTTT. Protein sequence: CASSLRQGNGSPLHF. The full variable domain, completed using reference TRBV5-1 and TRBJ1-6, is KAGVTQTPRYLIKTRGQQVTLSCSPISGHRSVSWYQQTPGQGLQFLFEYFSETQRNKGNFPGRFSGRQFSNSRSEMNVSTLELGDSALYLCASSLRQGNGSPLHFGNGTRLTVT.

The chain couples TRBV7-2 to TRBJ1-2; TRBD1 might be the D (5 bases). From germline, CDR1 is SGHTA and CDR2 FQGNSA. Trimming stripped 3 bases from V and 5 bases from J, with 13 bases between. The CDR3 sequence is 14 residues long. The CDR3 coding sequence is TGTGCCAGCAGCTTTTTAGGGGAGGGGTATGGCTACACCTTC. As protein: CASSFLGEGYGYTF.

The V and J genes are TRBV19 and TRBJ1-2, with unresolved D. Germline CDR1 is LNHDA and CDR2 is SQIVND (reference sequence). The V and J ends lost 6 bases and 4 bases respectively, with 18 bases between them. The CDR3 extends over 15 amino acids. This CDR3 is CASSQNVLGSYGYTF. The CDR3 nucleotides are TGTGCCAGTAGCCAAAATGTATTGGGGTCCTATGGCTACACCTTC.

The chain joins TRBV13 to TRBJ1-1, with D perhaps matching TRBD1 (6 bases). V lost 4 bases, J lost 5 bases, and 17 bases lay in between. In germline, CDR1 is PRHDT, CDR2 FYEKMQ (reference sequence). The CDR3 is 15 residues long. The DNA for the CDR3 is TGTGCCAGCAGCTCCACGGTACAGGGAGGGACTGAAGCTTTCTTT. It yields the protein CASSSTVQGGTEAFF.